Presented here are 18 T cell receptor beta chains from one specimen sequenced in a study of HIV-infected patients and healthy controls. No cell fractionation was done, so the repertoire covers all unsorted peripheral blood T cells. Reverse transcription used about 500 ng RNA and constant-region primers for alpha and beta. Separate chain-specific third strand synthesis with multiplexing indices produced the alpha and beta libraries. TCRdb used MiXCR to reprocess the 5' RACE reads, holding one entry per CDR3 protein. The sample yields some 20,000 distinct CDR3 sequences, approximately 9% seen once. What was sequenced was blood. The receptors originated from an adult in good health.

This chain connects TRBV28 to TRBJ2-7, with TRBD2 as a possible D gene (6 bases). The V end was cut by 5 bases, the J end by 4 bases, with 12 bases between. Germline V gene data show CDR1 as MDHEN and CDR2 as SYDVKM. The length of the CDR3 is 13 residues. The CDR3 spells CASSPGGRYEQYF. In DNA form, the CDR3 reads TGTGCCAGCAGTCCCGGGGGTCGGTACGAGCAGTACTTC.

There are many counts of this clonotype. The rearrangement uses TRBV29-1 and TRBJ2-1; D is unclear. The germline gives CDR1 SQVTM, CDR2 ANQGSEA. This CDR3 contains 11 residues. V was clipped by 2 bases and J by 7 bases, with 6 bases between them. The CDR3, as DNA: TGCAGCGTTGAACGCCTGAATGAGCAGTTCTTC. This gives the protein CSVERLNEQFF.

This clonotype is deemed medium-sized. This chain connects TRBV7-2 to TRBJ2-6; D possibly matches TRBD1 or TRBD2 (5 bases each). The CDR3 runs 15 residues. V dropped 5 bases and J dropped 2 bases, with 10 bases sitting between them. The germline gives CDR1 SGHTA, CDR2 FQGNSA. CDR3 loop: CASSLQGAGANVLTF. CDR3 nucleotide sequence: TGTGCCAGCAGCCTCCAGGGAGCTGGGGCCAACGTCCTGACTTTC.

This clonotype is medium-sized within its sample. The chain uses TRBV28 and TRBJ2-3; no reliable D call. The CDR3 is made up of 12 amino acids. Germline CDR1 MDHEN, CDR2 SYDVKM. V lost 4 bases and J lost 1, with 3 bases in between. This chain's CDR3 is CASSWGTDTQYF. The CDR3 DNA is TGTGCCAGCAGTTGGGGCACAGATACGCAGTATTTT.

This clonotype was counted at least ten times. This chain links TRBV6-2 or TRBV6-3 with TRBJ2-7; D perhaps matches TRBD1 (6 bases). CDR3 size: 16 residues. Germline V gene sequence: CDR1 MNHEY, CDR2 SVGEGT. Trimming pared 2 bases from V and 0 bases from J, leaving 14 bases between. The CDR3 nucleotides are TGTGCCAGCAGTTACGGCCGGGACAAGCCCTCCTACGAGCAGTACTTC. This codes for CASSYGRDKPSYEQYF.

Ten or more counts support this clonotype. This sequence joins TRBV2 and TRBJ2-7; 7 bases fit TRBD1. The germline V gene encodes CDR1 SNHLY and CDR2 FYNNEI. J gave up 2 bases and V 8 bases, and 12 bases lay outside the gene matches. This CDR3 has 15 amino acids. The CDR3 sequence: CASHQWDRITYEQYF. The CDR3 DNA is TGTGCCAGCCATCAATGGGACAGAATAACCTACGAGCAGTACTTC. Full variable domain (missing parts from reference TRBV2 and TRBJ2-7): EPEVTQTPSHQVTQMGQEVILRCVPISNHLYFYWYRQILGQKVEFLVSFYNNEISEKSEIFDDQFSVERPDGSNFTLKIRSTKLEDSAMYFCASHQWDRITYEQYFGPGTRLTVT.

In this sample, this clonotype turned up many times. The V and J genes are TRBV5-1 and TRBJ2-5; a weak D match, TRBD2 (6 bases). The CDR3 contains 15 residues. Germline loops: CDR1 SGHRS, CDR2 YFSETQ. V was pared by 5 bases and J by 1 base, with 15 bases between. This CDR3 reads CASSSAGTTQETQYF. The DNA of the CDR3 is TGCGCCAGCAGTTCTGCGGGGACCACCCAAGAGACCCAGTACTTC.

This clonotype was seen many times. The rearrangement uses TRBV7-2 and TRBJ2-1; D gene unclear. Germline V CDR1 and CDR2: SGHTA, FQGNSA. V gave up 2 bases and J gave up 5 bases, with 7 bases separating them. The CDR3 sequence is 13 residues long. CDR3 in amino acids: CASSLKYDNEQFF. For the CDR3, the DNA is TGTGCCAGCAGCTTAAAGTATGACAATGAGCAGTTCTTC.

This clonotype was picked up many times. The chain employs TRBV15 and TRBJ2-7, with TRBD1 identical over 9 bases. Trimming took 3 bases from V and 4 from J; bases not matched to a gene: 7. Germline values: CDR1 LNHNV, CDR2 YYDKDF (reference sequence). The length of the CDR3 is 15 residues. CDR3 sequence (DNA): TGTGCCACCAGCAGGTCGGGGACAGGGCTGTACGAGCAGTACTTC. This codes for CATSRSGTGLYEQYF.

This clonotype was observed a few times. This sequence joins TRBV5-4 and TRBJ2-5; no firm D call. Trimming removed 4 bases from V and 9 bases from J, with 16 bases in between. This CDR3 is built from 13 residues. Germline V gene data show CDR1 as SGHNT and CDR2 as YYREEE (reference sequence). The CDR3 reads CASSPSPPAAQYF. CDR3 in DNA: TGTGCCAGCAGCCCCAGCCCCCCCGCGGCCCAGTACTTC.

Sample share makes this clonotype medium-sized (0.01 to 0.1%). The CDR3 DNA sequence: TGCGCCAGCAGCCAAGAGAGGGCAGGCAATGGCTACACCTTC. Protein: CASSQERAGNGYTF. The chain has TRBV4-1 and TRBJ1-2; no definite D call. Per the germline V gene, CDR1 is MGHRA and CDR2 is YSYEKL. The CDR3 has 14 amino acids. Trimming pared 0 bases from V and 6 bases from J, leaving 11 bases between.

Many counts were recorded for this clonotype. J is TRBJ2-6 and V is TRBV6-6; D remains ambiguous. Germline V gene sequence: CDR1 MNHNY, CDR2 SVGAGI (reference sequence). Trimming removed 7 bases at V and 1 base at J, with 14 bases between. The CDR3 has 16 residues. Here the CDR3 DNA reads TGTGCCAGCACGAAAAGGGTAGTATCTGGGGCCAACGTCCTGACTTTC. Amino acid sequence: CASTKRVVSGANVLTF.

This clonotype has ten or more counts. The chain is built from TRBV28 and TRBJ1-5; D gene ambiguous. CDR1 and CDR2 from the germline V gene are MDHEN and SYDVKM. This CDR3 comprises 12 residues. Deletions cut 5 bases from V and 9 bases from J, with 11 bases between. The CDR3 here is CASSLPRAPQHF. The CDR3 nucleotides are TGTGCCAGCAGTCTACCCCGGGCGCCCCAGCATTTT.

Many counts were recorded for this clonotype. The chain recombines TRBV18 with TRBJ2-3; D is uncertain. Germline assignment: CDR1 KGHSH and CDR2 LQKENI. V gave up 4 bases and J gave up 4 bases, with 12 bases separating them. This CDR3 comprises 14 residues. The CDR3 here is CASSLTWKADTQYF. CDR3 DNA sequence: TGTGCCAGCTCACTGACTTGGAAGGCAGATACGCAGTATTTT.

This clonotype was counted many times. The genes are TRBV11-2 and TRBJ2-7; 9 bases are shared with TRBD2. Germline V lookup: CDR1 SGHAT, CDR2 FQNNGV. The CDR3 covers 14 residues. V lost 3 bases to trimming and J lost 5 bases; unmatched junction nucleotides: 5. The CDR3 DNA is TGTGCCAGCAGCTTCAGTCTAGCGGGAAACGAGCAGTACTTC. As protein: CASSFSLAGNEQYF.

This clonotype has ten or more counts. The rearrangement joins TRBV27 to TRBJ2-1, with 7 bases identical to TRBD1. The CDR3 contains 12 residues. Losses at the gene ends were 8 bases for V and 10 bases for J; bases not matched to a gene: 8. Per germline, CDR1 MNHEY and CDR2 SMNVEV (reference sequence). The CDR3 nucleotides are TGTGCCAGCCTGAATAGGGGGCGGGAGCAGTTCTTC. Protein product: CASLNRGREQFF.

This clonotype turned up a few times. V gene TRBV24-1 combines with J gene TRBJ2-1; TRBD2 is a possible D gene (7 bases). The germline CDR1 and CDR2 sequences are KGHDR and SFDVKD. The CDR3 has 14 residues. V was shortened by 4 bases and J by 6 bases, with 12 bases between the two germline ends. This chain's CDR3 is CATSEGGRSNEQFF. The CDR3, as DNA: TGTGCCACCAGTGAGGGGGGGCGAAGCAATGAGCAGTTCTTC.

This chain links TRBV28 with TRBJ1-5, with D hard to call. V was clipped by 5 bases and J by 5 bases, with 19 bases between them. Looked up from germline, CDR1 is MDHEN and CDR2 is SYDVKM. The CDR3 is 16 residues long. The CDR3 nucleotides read TGTGCCAGCAGTCACTTCGGCACAAGCCTAGATCAGCCCCAGCATTTT. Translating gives CASSHFGTSLDQPQHF.